This record concerns one T cell receptor beta chain sequence. The sample originates from a study of blood T cell repertoires in COVID-19. At the level of the study: The United States, Italy and Spain were the sources of the acute and convalescent COVID-19 samples. T cells, B-cell-depleted T cells, or PBMCs provided the cDNA or gDNA that served as material.

Per the original data handling: Amplification from reference gene primers served as the basis for estimated nucleated cell counts. Sequenced by immunoSEQ multiplex PCR; TCRdb stores in-frame clones only, minus some. V and J calls and clone size are as listed in that table; D and trimming were resolved from the DNA. This table holds 95,000 to 150,000 clones, over 75% found once. J was trimmed by 3 bases and V by 11 bases; bases with no gene match: 12. The length of the CDR3 is 15 residues. The rearrangement uses TRBV23-1 and TRBJ2-1; TRBD2 agrees at 8 bases. TRBV23-1 is an open reading frame whose function is uncertain. This TCR was recovered from a woman aged 70-85 years with acute or convalescent COVID-19. Sequencing was performed on peripheral blood. The CDR3 spells CADGGVVCFYNEQFF. The CDR3 DNA follows: TGCGCCGACGGGGGGGTAGTATGTTTCTACAATGAGCAGTTCTTC.